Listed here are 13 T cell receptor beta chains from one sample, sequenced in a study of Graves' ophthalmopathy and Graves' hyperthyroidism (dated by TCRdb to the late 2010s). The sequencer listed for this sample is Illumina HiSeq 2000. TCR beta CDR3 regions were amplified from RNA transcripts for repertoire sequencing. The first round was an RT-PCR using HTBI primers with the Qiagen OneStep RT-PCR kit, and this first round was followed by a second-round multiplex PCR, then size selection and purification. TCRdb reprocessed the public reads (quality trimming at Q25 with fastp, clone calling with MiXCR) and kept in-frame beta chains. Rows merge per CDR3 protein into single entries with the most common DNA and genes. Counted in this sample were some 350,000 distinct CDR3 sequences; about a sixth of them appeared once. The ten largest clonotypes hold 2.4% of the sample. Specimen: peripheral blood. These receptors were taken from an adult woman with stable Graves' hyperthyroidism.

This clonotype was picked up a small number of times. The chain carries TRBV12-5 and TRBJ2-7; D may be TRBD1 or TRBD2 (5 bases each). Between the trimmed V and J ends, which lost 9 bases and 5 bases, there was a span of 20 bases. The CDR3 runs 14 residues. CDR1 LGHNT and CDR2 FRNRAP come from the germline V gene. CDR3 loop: CASSTGLALDEQYF. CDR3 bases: TGTGCTAGCTCCACGGGGCTAGCTCTTGACGAGCAGTACTTC.

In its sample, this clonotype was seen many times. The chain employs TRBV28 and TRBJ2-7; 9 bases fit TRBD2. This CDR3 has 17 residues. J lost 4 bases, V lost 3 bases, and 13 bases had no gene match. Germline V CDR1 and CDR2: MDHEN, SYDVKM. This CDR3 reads CASSFRQGIAGVYEQYF. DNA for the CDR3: TGTGCCAGCAGTTTTCGGCAGGGCATAGCGGGAGTATACGAGCAGTACTTC. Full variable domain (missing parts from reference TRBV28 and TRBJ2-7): DVKVTQSSRYLVKRTGEKVFLECVQDMDHENMFWYRQDPGLGLRLIYFSYDVKMKEKGDIPEGYSVSREKKERFSLILESASTNQTSMYLCASSFRQGIAGVYEQYFGPGTRLTVT.

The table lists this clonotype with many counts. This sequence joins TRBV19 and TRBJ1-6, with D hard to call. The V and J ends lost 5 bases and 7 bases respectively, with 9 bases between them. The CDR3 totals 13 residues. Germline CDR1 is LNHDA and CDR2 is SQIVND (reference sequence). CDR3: CASSGGGNSPLHF. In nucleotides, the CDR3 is TGTGCCAGTAGTGGTGGAGGAAATTCACCCCTCCACTTT.

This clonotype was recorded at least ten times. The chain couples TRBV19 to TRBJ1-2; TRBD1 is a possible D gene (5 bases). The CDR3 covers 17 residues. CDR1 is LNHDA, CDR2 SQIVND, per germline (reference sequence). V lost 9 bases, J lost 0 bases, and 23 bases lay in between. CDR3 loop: CASLATSVVGANYGYTF. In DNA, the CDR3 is TGTGCCAGCCTGGCGACATCCGTTGTGGGGGCTAACTATGGCTACACCTTC. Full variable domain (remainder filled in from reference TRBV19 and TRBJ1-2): DGGITQSPKYLFRKEGQNVTLSCEQNLNHDAMYWYRQDPGQGLRLIYYSQIVNDFQKGDIAEGYSVSREKKESFPLTVTSAQKNPTAFYLCASLATSVVGANYGYTFGSGTRLTVV.

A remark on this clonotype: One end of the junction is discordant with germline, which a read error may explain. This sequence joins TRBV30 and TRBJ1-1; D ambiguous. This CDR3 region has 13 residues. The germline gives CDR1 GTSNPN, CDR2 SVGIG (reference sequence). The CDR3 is CAWGSVPNTDAFF. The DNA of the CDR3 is TGTGCCTGGGGGTCTGTCCCGAACACTGATGCTTTCTTT.

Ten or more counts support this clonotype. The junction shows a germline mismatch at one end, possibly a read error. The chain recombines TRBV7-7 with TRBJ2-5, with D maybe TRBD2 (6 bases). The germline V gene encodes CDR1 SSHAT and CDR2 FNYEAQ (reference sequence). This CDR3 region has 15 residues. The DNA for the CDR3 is TGTGCTAGCAGCTTAGCCCCGGGGGAGTTGGAGACCCAGTACTTC. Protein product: CASSLAPGELETQYF.

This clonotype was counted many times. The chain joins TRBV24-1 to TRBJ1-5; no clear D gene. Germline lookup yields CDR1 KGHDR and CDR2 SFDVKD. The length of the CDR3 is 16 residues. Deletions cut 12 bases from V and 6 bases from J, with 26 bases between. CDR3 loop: CAYIGLNGVRGQPQHF. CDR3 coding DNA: TGTGCCTACATTGGTCTAAACGGAGTGCGGGGTCAGCCCCAGCATTTT.

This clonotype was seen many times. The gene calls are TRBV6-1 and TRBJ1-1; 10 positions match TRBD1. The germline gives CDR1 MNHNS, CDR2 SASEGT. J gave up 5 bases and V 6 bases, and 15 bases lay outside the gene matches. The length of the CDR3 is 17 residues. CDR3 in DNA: TGTGCCAGCAGCCAAACCGGGACAGGGGCGCCGGGTACTGAAGCTTTCTTT. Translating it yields CASSQTGTGAPGTEAFF.

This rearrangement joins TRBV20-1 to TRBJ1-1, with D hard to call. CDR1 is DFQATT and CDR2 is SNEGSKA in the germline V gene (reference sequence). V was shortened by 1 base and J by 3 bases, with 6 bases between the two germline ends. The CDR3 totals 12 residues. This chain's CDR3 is CSARGGYTEAFF. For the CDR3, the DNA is TGCAGTGCTAGAGGGGGATACACTGAAGCTTTCTTT.

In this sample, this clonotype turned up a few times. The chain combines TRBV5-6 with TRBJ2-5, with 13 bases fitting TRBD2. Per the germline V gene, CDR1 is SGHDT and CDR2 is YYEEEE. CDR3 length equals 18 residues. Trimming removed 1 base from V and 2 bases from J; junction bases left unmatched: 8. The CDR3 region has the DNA TGTGCCAGCAGCTTGTTCCGACTAGCGGGAGGCCTTCAAGAGACCCAGTACTTC. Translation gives CASSLFRLAGGLQETQYF.

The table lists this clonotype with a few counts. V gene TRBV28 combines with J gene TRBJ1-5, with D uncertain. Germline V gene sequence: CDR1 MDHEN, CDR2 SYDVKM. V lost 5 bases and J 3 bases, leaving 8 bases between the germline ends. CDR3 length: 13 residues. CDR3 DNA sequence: TGTGCCAGCAGTCCCCCCCCCAATCAGCCCCAGCATTTT. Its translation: CASSPPPNQPQHF.

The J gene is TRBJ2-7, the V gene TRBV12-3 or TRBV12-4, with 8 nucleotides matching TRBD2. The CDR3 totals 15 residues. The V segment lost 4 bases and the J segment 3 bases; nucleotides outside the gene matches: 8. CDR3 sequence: CASSSTSGGGYEQYF. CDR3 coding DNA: TGTGCCAGCAGTTCAACTAGCGGAGGGGGCTACGAGCAGTACTTC.

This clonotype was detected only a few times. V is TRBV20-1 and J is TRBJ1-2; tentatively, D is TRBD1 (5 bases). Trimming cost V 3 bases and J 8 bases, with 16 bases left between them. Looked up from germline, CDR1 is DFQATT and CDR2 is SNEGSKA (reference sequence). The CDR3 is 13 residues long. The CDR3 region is CSASGTPTRGYTF. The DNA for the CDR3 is TGCAGTGCTAGTGGGACCCCAACTCGGGGCTACACCTTC.